The 2 T cell receptor beta chains below come from one sample, sequenced in a study of spatial heterogeneity in lung cancer. Time point meaning: blood at routine non-recurrence follow-up after resection. In TCRdb, the 5' RACE reads were re-called with MiXCR into one record per CDR3 protein. In the table there are around 100,000 distinct CDR3 sequences, about 10% of which are singletons. The source was PBMCs, collected at follow-up. The receptors were sampled from a female donor with early-stage non-small cell lung cancer.

This clonotype appeared many times. V gene TRBV5-1 combines with J gene TRBJ2-3, with 8 positions matching TRBD1. V lost 0 bases, J lost 0 bases, and 0 bases stayed unmatched. The CDR3 has 15 residues. In germline, CDR1 is SGHRS, CDR2 YFSETQ. CDR3 loop: CASSLGDRSTDTQYF. CDR3 DNA: TGCGCCAGCAGCTTGGGGGACAGGAGCACAGATACGCAGTATTTT. The full variable domain, with the rest looked up from reference TRBV5-1 and TRBJ2-3, is KAGVTQTPRYLIKTRGQQVTLSCSPISGHRSVSWYQQTPGQGLQFLFEYFSETQRNKGNFPGRFSGRQFSNSRSEMNVSTLELGDSALYLCASSLGDRSTDTQYFGPGTRLTVL.

The chain uses TRBV9 and TRBJ2-2; 8 nucleotides agree with TRBD1. Germline loops: CDR1 SGDLS, CDR2 YYNGEE. V lost 4 bases and J lost 7; bases outside the gene matches: 15. This CDR3 spans 17 amino acids. The CDR3 bases are TGTGCCAGCAGCCCCGGACAGGGTCAGAGAGAAAGCGGGGAGCTGTTTTTT. Translating it yields CASSPGQGQRESGELFF. The variable domain in full, with the rest retrieved from reference TRBV9 and TRBJ2-2, is DSGVTQTPKHLITATGQRVTLRCSPRSGDLSVYWYQQSLDQGLQFLIQYYNGEERAKGNILERFSAQQFPDLHSELNLSSLELGDSALYFCASSPGQGQRESGELFFGEGSRLTVL.